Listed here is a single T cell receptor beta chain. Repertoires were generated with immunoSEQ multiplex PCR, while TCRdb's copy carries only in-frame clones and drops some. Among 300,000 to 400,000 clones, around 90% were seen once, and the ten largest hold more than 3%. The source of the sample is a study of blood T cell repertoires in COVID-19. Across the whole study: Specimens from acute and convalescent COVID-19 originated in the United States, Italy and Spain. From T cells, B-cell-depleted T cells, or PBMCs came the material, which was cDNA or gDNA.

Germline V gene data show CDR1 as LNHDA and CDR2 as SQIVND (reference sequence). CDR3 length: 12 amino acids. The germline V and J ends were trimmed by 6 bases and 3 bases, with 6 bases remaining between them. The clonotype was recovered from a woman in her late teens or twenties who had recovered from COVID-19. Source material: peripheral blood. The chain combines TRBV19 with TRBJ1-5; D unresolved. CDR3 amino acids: CASRTINQPQHF. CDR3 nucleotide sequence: TGTGCCAGTAGGACAATCAATCAGCCCCAGCATTTT.